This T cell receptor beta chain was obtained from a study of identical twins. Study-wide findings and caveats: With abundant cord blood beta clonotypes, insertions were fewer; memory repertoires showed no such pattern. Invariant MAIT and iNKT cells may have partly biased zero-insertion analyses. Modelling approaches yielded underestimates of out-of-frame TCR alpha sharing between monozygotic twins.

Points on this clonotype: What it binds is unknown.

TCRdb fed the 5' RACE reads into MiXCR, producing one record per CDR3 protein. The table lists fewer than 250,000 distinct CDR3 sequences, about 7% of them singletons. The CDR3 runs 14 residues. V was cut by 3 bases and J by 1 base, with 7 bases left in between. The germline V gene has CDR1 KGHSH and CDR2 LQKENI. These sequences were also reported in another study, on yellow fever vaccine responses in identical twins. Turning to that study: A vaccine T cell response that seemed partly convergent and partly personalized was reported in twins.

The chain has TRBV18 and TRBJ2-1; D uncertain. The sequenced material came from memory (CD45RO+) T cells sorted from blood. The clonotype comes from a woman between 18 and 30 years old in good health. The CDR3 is CASSPDQSYNEQFF. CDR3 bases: TGTGCCAGCTCACCTGACCAATCCTACAATGAGCAGTTCTTC.